A selection of T cell receptor beta chains follows, all from one sample in a study of cytomegalovirus exposure and HLA in healthy donors. Here immunoSEQ multiplex PCR was the method, and the copy in TCRdb shows in-frame clones only, minus some. The repertoire holds just over 150,000 clones, with approximately 84% as singletons. Sequenced material: PBMCs. The receptors shown here come from a woman under 30 in good health and CMV-seronegative. Both conserved end residues are part of each CDR3. The D gene is left open where the match is weak. Expanded clones are given a class, and other clones once, few, many or no size at all.

d_gene,v_gene,j_gene,abundance,CDR3nt,CDR3aa
TRBD2,TRBV7-9,TRBJ2-1,.,TGTGCCAGCAGCCCTTTGGGCGGGGGGGCCTACAATGAGCAGTTCTTC,CASSPLGGGAYNEQFF
.,TRBV5-6,TRBJ1-3,.,TGTGCCAGCAGCGCGGGACCCGGACTCGGAAACACCATATATTTT,CASSAGPGLGNTIYF
.,TRBV27,TRBJ1-5,once,TGTGCCAGCAGCAATACAGGGCGTAGCAATCAGCCCCAGCATTTT,CASSNTGRSNQPQHF
TRBD1,TRBV19,TRBJ1-5,few,TGTGCCAGTAGCCTAGGACAGGGAGGAAGCAATCAGCCCCAGCATTTT,CASSLGQGGSNQPQHF
.,TRBV13,TRBJ2-5,.,TGTGCCAGCAGCTTAATCCGGGGATCAGAGCCCCAGTACTTC,CASSLIRGSEPQYF
.,TRBV6-5,TRBJ1-2,.,TGTGCCAGCAGTTACCGGGGAGAGAATGGCTACACCTTC,CASSYRGENGYTF
TRBD1,TRBV13,TRBJ2-7,.,TGTGCCAGCAGTAGGGGGCCGAACTACGAGCAGTACTTC,CASSRGPNYEQYF
.,TRBV2,TRBJ2-7,few,TGTGCCAGCAGTGAAATCAGGGGATACGAGCAGTACTTC,CASSEIRGYEQYF
.,TRBV18,TRBJ2-5,once,TGTGCCAGCTCACCAATTCCTAGCGAAGTGGGGGCCCAGTACTTC,CASSPIPSEVGAQYF
.,TRBV19,TRBJ2-1,few,TGTGCCAGTACCCCAGAACCCTCCTACAATGAGCAGTTCTTC,CASTPEPSYNEQFF
TRBD1,TRBV7-9,TRBJ1-2,.,TGTGCCAGCAAGACGGACAGGGAACATGGCTACACCTTC,CASKTDREHGYTF